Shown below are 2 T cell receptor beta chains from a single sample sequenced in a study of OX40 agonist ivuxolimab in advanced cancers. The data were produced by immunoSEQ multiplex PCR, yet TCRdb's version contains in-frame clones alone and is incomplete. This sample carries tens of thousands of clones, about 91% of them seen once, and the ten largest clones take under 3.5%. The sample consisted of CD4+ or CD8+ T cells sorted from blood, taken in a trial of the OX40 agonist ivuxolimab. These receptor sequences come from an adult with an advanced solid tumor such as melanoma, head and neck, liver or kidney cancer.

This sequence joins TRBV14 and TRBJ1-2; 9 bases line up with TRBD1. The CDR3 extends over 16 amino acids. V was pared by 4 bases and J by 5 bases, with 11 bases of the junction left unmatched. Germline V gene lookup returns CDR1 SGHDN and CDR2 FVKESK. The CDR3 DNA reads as TGTGCCAGCAGCCGCACCGGGACAGGGCCTAGGTATGGCTACACCTTC. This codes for CASSRTGTGPRYGYTF.

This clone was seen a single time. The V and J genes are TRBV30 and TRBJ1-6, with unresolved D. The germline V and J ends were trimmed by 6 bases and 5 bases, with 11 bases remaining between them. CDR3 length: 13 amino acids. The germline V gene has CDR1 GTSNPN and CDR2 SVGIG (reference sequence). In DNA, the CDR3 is TGTGCCTGTGTCCCGGGGAATAATTCACCCCTCCACTTT. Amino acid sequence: CACVPGNNSPLHF.